This record looks at one TCR beta chain sequence and its context. This clonotype was counted only a few times. The specificity of this receptor is unknown. Nothing much larger sits one base from this clone, and base qualities are not available. CDR1 and CDR2 were assigned from the germline V gene (reference sequence) as DFQATT and SNEGSKA. The CDR3, from cysteine to phenylalanine, totals 14 residues. Only the CDR3 DNA is retained, 42 bases long and in frame from the first base. V drops 4 bases and J drops 3 bases, leaving 16 bases in between. Library preparation was by RT-PCR. Data came from a NextSeq 550. Starting from the raw public reads, TCRdb applied fastp trimming at Q25, assembled clones with MiXCR and retained in-frame beta chains. CDR3 protein sequences are deduplicated, and each keeps its most common genes and DNA. The sample includes hundreds of thousands of distinct CDR3 sequences, with under 20% observed a single time. Less than 8% of the sample goes to the ten largest clones.

This sample was taken from a study of patients and donors after allogeneic stem cell transplantation (dated by TCRdb to 2020 to 2022). The source material was blood, either unsorted or a sorted T cell fraction (not recorded which). In this chain, TRBV20-1 is recombined with TRBJ2-7; the D gene cannot be named for sure. The source of this sequence is a human donor who was either an allogeneic HSCT recipient or a stem cell or donor lymphocyte infusion donor (not recorded which). It is not recorded whose cells these are; they may come from a transplant donor. The nucleotide sequence is TGCAGTGCTACCAGAGGTACAGCTTACTACGAGCAGTACTTC. This yields the protein CSATRGTAYYEQYF.